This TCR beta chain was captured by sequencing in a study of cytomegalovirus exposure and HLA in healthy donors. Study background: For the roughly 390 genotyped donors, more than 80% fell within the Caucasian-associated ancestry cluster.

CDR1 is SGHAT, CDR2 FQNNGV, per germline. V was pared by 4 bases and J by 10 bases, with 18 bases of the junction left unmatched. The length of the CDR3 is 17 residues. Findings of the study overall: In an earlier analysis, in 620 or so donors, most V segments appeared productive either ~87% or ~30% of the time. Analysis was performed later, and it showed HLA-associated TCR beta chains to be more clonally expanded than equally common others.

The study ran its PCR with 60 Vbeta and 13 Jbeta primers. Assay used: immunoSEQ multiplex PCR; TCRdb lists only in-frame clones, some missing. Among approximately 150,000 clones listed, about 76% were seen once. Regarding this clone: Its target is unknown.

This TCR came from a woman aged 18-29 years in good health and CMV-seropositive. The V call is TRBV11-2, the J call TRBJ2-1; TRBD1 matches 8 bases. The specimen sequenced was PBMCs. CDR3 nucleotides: TGTGCCAGCAGCTCGGGCGGGACAGGCTCGCCCACCGGGGAGCAGTTCTTC. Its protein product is CASSSGGTGSPTGEQFF.